This entry lists 14 T cell receptor beta chains sequenced from one sample in a study of CD8+CD57+ T cells in acquired aplastic anemia. Patients included in sequencing had previously demonstrated CD8+CD57+ cell expansion by flow cytometry. The TCR beta profiling, which covered VDJ combination and CDR3 sequence, was carried out using genomic DNA as the template. TCRdb passed the reads through MiXCR, listing each CDR3 protein once. This sample carries some 200,000 distinct CDR3 sequences, roughly 50% of them seen once, and the ten largest clones take about 1.8%. The sample comprised sorted CD4+, CD8+, or CD8+CD57+ T cells (not recorded which) from PBMCs. Receptors were obtained from a human donor with aplastic anemia.

This clonotype was seen repeatedly, ten times or more. The chain recombines TRBV6-1 with TRBJ2-7, with D uncertain. The germline V and J ends were trimmed by 9 bases and 1 base, with 28 bases remaining between them. The CDR3 spans 18 residues. The germline V gene has CDR1 MNHNS and CDR2 SASEGT. The CDR3 bases are TGTGCCAGTAATAGAGGCGTAGGGCTAGGCGGTGGGTCCTACGAGCAGTACTTC. This codes for CASNRGVGLGGGSYEQYF.

V and J are TRBV20-1 and TRBJ2-5, with TRBD2 identical over 14 bases. Germline V gene data show CDR1 as DFQATT and CDR2 as SNEGSKA (reference sequence). With V trimmed by 4 bases and J by 5 bases, 6 bases remained unmatched. CDR3 length: 15 amino acids. CDR3 in DNA: TGCAGTGCTAAAGCGGGACTAGCGGGAGTGGAGACCCAGTACTTC. Encoded protein: CSAKAGLAGVETQYF.

This clonotype was counted ten times or more. This chain joins TRBV4-2 and TRBJ2-7; 10 bases line up with TRBD2. Per the germline V gene, CDR1 is LGHNA and CDR2 is YNFKEQ. Losses at the gene ends were 1 base for V and 3 bases for J; bases not matched to a gene: 3. The CDR3 length is 15 residues. The CDR3 nucleotides read TGTGCCAGCAGCCAAGGGACTAGCGGACACTACGAGCAGTACTTC. This gives the protein CASSQGTSGHYEQYF.

This chain uses TRBV2 with TRBJ2-1, with 9 bases aligning to TRBD2. The CDR3 is made up of 13 amino acids. J gave up 8 bases and V 7 bases, and 6 bases lay outside the gene matches. Germline V gene sequence: CDR1 SNHLY, CDR2 FYNNEI. CDR3 nucleotides: TGTGCCAGCATGGGACTAGCAAATGATGAGCAGTTCTTC. Its protein is CASMGLANDEQFF.

A word on this clonotype: A much larger clone lies a single base off, so this may be a read error. J is TRBJ1-3 and V is TRBV12-3 or TRBV12-4, with D possibly being TRBD1 (5 bases). V lost 6 bases and J 1 base, leaving 10 bases between the germline ends. The CDR3 is made up of 14 amino acids. CDR3 residues: CASSSAGSGNTIYF. CDR3 nucleotides: TGTGCCAGCAGCTCGGCAGGGTCTGGAAACACCATATATTTT.

In this sample, this clonotype turned up once. The genes are TRBV7-4 and TRBJ1-2; 7 bases align to TRBD1. The CDR3 totals 15 residues. J gave up 0 bases and V 5 bases, and 6 bases lay outside the gene matches. Germline-derived CDR1 and CDR2 are SGHVT and SQSDAQ. The CDR3 DNA sequence: TGTGCCAGCAGCATACGACAGGGCTCTAACTATGGCTACACCTTC. This sequence encodes CASSIRQGSNYGYTF. The full variable domain, in which reference TRBV7-4 and TRBJ1-2 provide the parts outside the CDR3, is GAGVSQSPRYKVAKRGRDVALRCDSISGHVTLYWYRQTLGQGSEVLTYSQSDAQRDKSGRPSGRFSAERPERSVSTLKIQRTEQGDSAVYLCASSIRQGSNYGYTFGSGTRLTVV.

The J gene is TRBJ2-7, the V gene TRBV29-1, with D tentatively TRBD2 (6 bases). Trimming left V 4 bases short and J 3 bases short, with 13 bases between. Germline V gene sequence: CDR1 SQVTM, CDR2 ANQGSEA. The CDR3 totals 13 residues. DNA of the CDR3: TGCAGCGTTGGTGGTCTAGCGCTCTACGAGCAGTACTTC. Protein: CSVGGLALYEQYF.

The rearrangement links TRBV2 to TRBJ1-2; D uncertain. The length of the CDR3 is 11 residues. From germline, CDR1 is SNHLY and CDR2 FYNNEI. Trimming took off 3 bases at V and 8 bases at J, with 7 bases between the two ends. CDR3 sequence reads: CASSDNPGYTF. The CDR3 coding sequence is TGTGCCAGCAGTGATAATCCAGGCTACACCTTC.

The chain recombines TRBV5-1 with TRBJ2-7; possibly TRBD1 or TRBD2 for D (6 bases each). This CDR3 is 14 amino acids long. Germline lookup yields CDR1 SGHRS and CDR2 YFSETQ. Trimming cost V 8 bases and J 3 bases, with 18 bases left between them. The CDR3 here is CASARSGQNYEQYF. CDR3 bases: TGCGCCAGTGCCCGTAGCGGACAGAACTACGAGCAGTACTTC.

This chain joins TRBV25-1 and TRBJ2-1; 13 bases agree with TRBD2. Germline V gives CDR1 MGHDK, CDR2 SYGVNS. V gave up 5 bases and J gave up 9 bases; unmatched junction bases: 10. The CDR3 is 16 amino acids. CDR3 DNA: TGTGCCAGCAGTCCAACATGGACTAGCGGGAGCGGTGAGCAGTTCTTC. Translation: CASSPTWTSGSGEQFF.

There are a few counts of this clonotype. CDR3 in amino acids: CASSLRDESPLHF. DNA for the CDR3: TGCGCCAGCAGCTTGAGGGACGAGTCACCCCTCCACTTT. The chain joins TRBV5-1 to TRBJ1-6; tentatively, D is TRBD1 (5 bases). Germline V gives CDR1 SGHRS, CDR2 YFSETQ. V lost 1 base and J 10 bases, leaving 9 bases between the germline ends. The CDR3 spans 13 residues.

V is TRBV10-3 and J is TRBJ2-7; no clear D. In germline, CDR1 is ENHRY, CDR2 SYGVKD. V lost 6 bases and J 5 bases, leaving 8 bases between the germline ends. This CDR3 has 11 residues. The CDR3 sequence is CAISGQDEQYF. Written as DNA, the CDR3 is TGTGCCATCAGCGGCCAAGACGAGCAGTACTTC.

This clonotype was counted ten times or more. This chain connects TRBV6-1 to TRBJ1-1; 8 nucleotides agree with TRBD1. This CDR3 contains 13 residues. The V gene end was trimmed by 7 bases and the J gene end by 11 bases; junction bases not matched to a gene: 12. Germline CDR1 MNHNS, CDR2 SASEGT. As DNA, the CDR3 is TGTGCCAGCAAAAGAGGGCAGGGGGCTGGGGCTTTCTTT. This codes for CASKRGQGAGAFF.

The chain combines TRBV20-1 with TRBJ2-5; D unresolved. The CDR3 is made up of 11 amino acids. Germline CDR1 and CDR2: DFQATT and SNEGSKA (reference sequence). V lost 3 bases and J 4 bases, leaving 6 bases between the germline ends. The CDR3 bases are TGCAGTGCTAGTTTCGGAGAGACCCAGTACTTC. It specifies CSASFGETQYF.